The TCR beta chain described here comes from a study of PD-1 blockade in classical Hodgkin lymphoma. Study-wide findings and caveats: Unlike CD8+ TCR diversity, which did not rise significantly by C4D1, CD4+ TCR diversity did.

Sequencing was performed with immunoSEQ multiplex PCR; in TCRdb, only in-frame clones are kept and a portion is missing. The table shows approximately 20,000 clones, with 80% occurring only once. Germline lookup yields CDR1 MNHEY and CDR2 SMNVEV (reference sequence). The length of the CDR3 is 14 residues. V gave up 4 bases and J gave up 6 bases, with 16 bases separating them. Every single patient, without exception, relapsed after autologous stem cell transplantation, and brentuximab vedotin exposure varied. This clone has just one count. What it binds is not known. Specimen: peripheral blood mononuclear cells (PBMCs), collected before the second cycle of nivolumab. The chain has TRBV27 and TRBJ2-7; D may be TRBD1 (6 bases). This TCR derives from a human donor with classical Hodgkin lymphoma. DNA of the CDR3: TGTGCCAGCAGTTCCCGATGGACAGACGGCGAGCAGTACTTC. It yields the protein CASSSRWTDGEQYF.